This T cell receptor beta chain was identified during a study of T cell repertoires in cytomegalovirus infection. TCRdb recomputed calls from the reads with MiXCR, one row per CDR3 protein. Seen here are about 150,000 distinct CDR3 sequences, 25% to 35% observed once, and the top ten hold about 52%. This clonotype showed up just a few times. Its antigen is undetermined. CDR1 and CDR2 from the germline V gene are SGHVS and FNYEAQ. CDR3 size: 17 residues. Trimming took off 1 base at V and 5 bases at J, with 20 bases between the two ends. Source: CD8+ T cells from cultured PBMCs, taken from culture after CMV antigen stimulation. V usage is TRBV7-6 and J usage is TRBJ2-5, with D perhaps given as TRBD1 or TRBD2 (5 bases each). This clonotype was sampled from a human donor in good health (CMV status not recorded). Some clones in this sample may be carry-over from other donors' samples. Here the CDR3 reads CASSLETGGHLVETQYF. Written as DNA, the CDR3 is TGTGCCAGCAGCTTAGAAACAGGAGGTCACTTGGTGGAGACCCAGTACTTC.